Included here is one TCR beta chain sequence, with context. Its antigen is unknown. The data originate from a study of Graves' ophthalmopathy and Graves' hyperthyroidism. Study-level findings and limits: Thyroid clonotypes that were expanded above 0.001 frequency mostly also appeared in blood.

For repertoire sequencing, the TCR beta CDR3 regions were amplified from RNA transcripts. RT-PCR in the first round used HTBI primers; a second-round multiplex PCR followed. MiXCR was run by TCRdb on the multiplex PCR reads, yielding one entry per CDR3 protein. The sample holds about 740,000 distinct CDR3 sequences, approximately 40% seen once. The CDR3 spans 15 residues. Germline values: CDR1 LNHDA, CDR2 SQIVND (reference sequence). The ends were cut back, 7 bases at V and 4 bases at J, with 16 bases in the middle. Material: peripheral blood. This TCR came from an adult man with Graves' ophthalmopathy. The chain recombines TRBV19 with TRBJ2-2, with a weak D call TRBD1 (6 bases). CDR3 sequence (DNA): TGTGCCAGTAACCGGGACACGGGCATCACCGGGGAGCTGTTTTTT. Encoded protein: CASNRDTGITGELFF.